This T cell receptor beta chain was identified in a study of blood T cell repertoires in COVID-19. This clone showed up just once. The repertoire was sequenced with immunoSEQ multiplex PCR; TCRdb's copy has only in-frame clones and lacks some. The sample holds under 450,000 clones, less than 90% seen once. V was cut by 4 bases and J by 6 bases, with 10 bases left in between. The germline CDR1 and CDR2 sequences are PRHDT and FYEKMQ (reference sequence). The CDR3 extends over 12 amino acids. J is TRBJ2-7 and V is TRBV13, with D possibly being TRBD1 (5 bases). The sequenced sample consisted of PBMCs or T cells enriched from blood (not recorded which). The TCR sequence derives from a woman between 45 and 60 years old who had recovered from COVID-19. DNA of the CDR3: TGTGCCAGCAGCTATTCAGGGCTCGAGCAGTACTTC. It translates to CASSYSGLEQYF.